Sequencing of this T cell receptor (beta chain) was carried out in a study of CD8+ T cells in alopecia areata. Following extraction, RNA underwent reverse transcription to cDNA, which served as the sequencing template. The table came from immunoSEQ multiplex PCR; TCRdb's copy has only in-frame clones and leaves some out. This sample has approximately 150,000 clones; roughly 60% occur once, and the top ten carry under 5.5%. Overall study results and limits: Scalp sequencing also captures normal skin's resident alphabeta T cells.

V dropped 7 bases and J dropped 2 bases, with 17 bases sitting between them. Germline assignment: CDR1 SNHLY and CDR2 FYNNEI. The CDR3 consists of 15 residues. Concerning this clone: Its target is unknown.

The chain employs TRBV2 and TRBJ1-2; D is unclear. Sequenced sample: CD4+ T cells sorted from blood. The source of this sequence is a human donor in good health. For the CDR3, the DNA is TGTGCCAGCATTCCCAGACCGAGCACCAACTATGGCTACACCTTC. This gives the protein CASIPRPSTNYGYTF.